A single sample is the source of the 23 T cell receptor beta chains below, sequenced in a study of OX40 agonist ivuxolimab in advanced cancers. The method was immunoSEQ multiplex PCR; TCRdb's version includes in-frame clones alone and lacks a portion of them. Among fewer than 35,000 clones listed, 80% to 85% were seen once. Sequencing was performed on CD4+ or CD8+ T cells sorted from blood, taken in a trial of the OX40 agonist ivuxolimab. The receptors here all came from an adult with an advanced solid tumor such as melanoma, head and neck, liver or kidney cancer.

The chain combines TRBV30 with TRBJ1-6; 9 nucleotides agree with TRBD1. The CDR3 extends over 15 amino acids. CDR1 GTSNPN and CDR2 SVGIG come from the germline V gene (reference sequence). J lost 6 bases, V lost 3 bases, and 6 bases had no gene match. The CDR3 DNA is TGTGCCTGGAGCGGTACAGGGGGCGGTAATTCACCCCTCCACTTT. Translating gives CAWSGTGGGNSPLHF. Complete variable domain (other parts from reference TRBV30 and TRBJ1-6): SQTIHQWPATLVQPVGSPLSLECTVEGTSNPNLYWYRQAAGRGLQLLFYSVGIGQISSEVPQNLSASRPQDRQFILSSKKLLLSDSGFYLCAWSGTGGGNSPLHFGNGTRLTVT.

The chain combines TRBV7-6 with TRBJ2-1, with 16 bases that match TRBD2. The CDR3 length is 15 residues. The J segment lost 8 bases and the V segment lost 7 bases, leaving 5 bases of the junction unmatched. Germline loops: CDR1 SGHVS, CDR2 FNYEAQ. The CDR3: CASNSGTSGGDEQFF. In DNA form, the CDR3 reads TGTGCCAGCAATTCCGGGACTAGCGGGGGGGATGAGCAGTTCTTC. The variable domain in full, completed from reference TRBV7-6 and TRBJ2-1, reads GAGVSQSPRYKVTKRGQDVALRCDPISGHVSLYWYRQALGQGPEFLTYFNYEAQQDKSGLPNDRFSAERPEGSISTLTIQRTEQRDSAMYRCASNSGTSGGDEQFFGPGTRLTVL.

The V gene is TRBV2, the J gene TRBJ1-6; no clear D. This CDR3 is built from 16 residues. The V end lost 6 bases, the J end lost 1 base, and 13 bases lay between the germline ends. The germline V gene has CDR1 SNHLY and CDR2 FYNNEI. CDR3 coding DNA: TGTGCCAGCAGCGGACCGGCCGCTTCCTATAATTCACCCCTCCACTTT. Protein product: CASSGPAASYNSPLHF. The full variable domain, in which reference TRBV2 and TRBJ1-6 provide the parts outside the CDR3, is EPEVTQTPSHQVTQMGQEVILRCVPISNHLYFYWYRQILGQKVEFLVSFYNNEISEKSEIFDDQFSVERPDGSNFTLKIRSTKLEDSAMYFCASSGPAASYNSPLHFGNGTRLTVT.

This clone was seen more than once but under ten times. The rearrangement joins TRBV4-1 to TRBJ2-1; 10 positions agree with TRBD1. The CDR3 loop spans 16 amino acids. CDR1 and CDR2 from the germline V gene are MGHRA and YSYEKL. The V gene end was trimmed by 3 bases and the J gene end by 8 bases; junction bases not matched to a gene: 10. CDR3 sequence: CASSQSGTGVIDEQFF. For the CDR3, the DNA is TGCGCCAGCAGCCAGTCCGGGACAGGGGTTATCGATGAGCAGTTCTTC.

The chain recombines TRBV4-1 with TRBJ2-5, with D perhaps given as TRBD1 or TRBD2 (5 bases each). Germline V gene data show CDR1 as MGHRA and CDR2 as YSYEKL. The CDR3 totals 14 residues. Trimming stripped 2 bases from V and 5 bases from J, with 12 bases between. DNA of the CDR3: TGCGCCAGCAGCCAACCCCTAGCAGGGGAGACCCAGTACTTC. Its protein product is CASSQPLAGETQYF.

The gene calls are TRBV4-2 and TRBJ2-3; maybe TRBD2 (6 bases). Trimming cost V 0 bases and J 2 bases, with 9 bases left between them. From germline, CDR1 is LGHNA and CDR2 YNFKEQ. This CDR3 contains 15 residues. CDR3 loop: CASSQDRGITDTQYF. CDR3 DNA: TGTGCCAGCAGCCAAGATCGCGGGATCACAGATACGCAGTATTTT.

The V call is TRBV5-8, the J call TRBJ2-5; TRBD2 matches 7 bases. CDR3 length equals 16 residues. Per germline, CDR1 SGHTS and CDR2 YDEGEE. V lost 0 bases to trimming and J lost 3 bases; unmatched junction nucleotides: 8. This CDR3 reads CASSLGDGGTKETQYF. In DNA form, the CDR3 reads TGTGCCAGCAGCTTGGGTGACGGGGGGACGAAAGAGACCCAGTACTTC.

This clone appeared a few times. This chain's CDR3 is CASSSKSSSYEQYF. The CDR3 DNA reads TGTGCCAGCAGCTCTAAGTCCAGCTCCTACGAGCAGTACTTC. The V and J genes are TRBV5-4 and TRBJ2-7; D ambiguous. The V end was cut by 3 bases, the J end by 0 bases, with 10 bases between. The CDR3 spans 14 residues. The germline CDR1 and CDR2 sequences are SGHNT and YYREEE (reference sequence). Full variable domain (remainder filled in from reference TRBV5-4 and TRBJ2-7): ETGVTQSPTHLIKTRGQQVTLRCSSQSGHNTVSWYQQALGQGPQFIFQYYREEENGRGNFPPRFSGLQFPNYSSELNVNALELDDSALYLCASSSKSSSYEQYFGPGTRLTVT.

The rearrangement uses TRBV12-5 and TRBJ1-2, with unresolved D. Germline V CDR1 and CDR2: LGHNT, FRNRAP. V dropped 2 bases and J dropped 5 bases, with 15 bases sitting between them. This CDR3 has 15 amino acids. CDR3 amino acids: CASGLLQEEEYGYTF. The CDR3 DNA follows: TGTGCTAGTGGTTTGTTGCAGGAGGAAGAGTATGGCTACACCTTC. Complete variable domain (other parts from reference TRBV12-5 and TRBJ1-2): DARVTQTPRHKVTEMGQEVTMRCQPILGHNTVFWYRQTMMQGLELLAYFRNRAPLDDSGMPKDRFSAEMPDATLATLKIQPSEPRDSAVYFCASGLLQEEEYGYTFGSGTRLTVV.

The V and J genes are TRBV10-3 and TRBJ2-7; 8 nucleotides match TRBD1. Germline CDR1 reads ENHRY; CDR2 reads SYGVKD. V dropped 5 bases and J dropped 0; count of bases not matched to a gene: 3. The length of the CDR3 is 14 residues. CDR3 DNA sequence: TGTGCCATCAGTCGGACAGGGAGCTCCTACGAGCAGTACTTC. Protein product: CAISRTGSSYEQYF.

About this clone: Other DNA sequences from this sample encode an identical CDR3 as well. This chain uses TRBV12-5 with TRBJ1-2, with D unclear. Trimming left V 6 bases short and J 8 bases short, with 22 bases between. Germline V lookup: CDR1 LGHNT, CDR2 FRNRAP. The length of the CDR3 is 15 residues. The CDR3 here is CASGPRDGFSYGYTF. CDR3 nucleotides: TGTGCTAGTGGCCCTAGAGACGGATTTAGCTACGGCTACACCTTC.

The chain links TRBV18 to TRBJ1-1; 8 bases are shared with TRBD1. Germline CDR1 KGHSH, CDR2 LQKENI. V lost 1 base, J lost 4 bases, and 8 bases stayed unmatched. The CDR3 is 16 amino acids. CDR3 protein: CASSPRAGGEFTEAFF. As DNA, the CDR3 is TGTGCCAGCTCACCACGGGCAGGGGGCGAATTCACTGAAGCTTTCTTT.

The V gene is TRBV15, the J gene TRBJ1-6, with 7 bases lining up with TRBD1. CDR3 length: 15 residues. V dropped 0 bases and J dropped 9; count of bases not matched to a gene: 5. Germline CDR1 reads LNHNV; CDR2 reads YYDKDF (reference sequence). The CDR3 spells CATSRDRAGGSPLHF. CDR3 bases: TGTGCCACCAGCAGAGATCGGGCAGGGGGTTCACCCCTCCACTTT.

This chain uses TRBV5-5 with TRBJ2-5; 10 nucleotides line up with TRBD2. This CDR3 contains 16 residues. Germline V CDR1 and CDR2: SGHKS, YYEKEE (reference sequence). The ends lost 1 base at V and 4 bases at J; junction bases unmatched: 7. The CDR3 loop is CASSLMVSGGPETQYF. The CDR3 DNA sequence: TGTGCCAGCAGCTTGATGGTTAGCGGGGGGCCAGAGACCCAGTACTTC.

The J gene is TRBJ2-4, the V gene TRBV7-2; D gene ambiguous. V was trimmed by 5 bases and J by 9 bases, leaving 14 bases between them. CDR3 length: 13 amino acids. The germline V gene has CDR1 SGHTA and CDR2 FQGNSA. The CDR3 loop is CASSGPGSGIQYF. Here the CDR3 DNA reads TGTGCCAGCAGCGGACCCGGGTCCGGCATTCAGTACTTC.

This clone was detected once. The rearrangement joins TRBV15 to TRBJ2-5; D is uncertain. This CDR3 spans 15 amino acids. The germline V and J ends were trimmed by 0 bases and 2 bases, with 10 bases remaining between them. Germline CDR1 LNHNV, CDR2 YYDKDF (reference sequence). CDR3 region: CATSREAGSQETQYF. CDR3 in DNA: TGTGCCACCAGCAGAGAGGCCGGGTCGCAAGAGACCCAGTACTTC. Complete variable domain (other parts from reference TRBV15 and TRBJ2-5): DAMVIQNPRYQVTQFGKPVTLSCSQTLNHNVMYWYQQKSSQAPKLLFHYYDKDFNNEADTPDNFQSRRPNTSFCFLDIRSPGLGDTAMYLCATSREAGSQETQYFGPGTRLLVL.

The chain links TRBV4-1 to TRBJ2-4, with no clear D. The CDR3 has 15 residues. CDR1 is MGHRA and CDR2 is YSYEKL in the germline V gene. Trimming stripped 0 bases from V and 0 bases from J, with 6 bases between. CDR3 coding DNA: TGCGCCAGCAGCCAAGACGAGGTAGCCAAAAACATTCAGTACTTC. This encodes CASSQDEVAKNIQYF.

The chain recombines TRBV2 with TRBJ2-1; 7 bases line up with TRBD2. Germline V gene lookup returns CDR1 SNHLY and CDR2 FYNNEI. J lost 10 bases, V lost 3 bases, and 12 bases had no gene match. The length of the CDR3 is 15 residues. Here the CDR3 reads CASSEVAAGRREQFF. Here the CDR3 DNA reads TGTGCCAGCAGTGAGGTGGCAGCGGGGCGACGGGAGCAGTTCTTC. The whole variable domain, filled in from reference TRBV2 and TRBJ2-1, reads EPEVTQTPSHQVTQMGQEVILRCVPISNHLYFYWYRQILGQKVEFLVSFYNNEISEKSEIFDDQFSVERPDGSNFTLKIRSTKLEDSAMYFCASSEVAAGRREQFFGPGTRLTVL.

The CDR3 DNA sequence: TGTGCCAGCAGCTTCGTAACAGGGGCTGAGCAGTTCTTC. This encodes CASSFVTGAEQFF. The chain combines TRBV7-9 with TRBJ2-1; 7 bases agree with TRBD1. Germline V gene data show CDR1 as SEHNR and CDR2 as FQNEAQ (reference sequence). The CDR3 totals 13 residues. The V gene end was trimmed by 3 bases and the J gene end by 9 bases; junction bases not matched to a gene: 5.

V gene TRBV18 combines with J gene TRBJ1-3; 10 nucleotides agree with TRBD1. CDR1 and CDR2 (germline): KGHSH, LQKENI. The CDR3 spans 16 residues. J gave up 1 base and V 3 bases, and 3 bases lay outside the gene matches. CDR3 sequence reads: CASSPGQGTSGNTIYF. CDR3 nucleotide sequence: TGTGCCAGCTCACCGGGACAGGGGACGTCTGGAAACACCATATATTTT.

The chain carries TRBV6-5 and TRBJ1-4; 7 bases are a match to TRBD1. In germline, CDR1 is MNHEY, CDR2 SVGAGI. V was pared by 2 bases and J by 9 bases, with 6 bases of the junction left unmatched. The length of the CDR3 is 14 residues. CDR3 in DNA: TGTGCCAGCAGTTACCAATTACAGGGGAAAAAACTGTTTTTT. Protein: CASSYQLQGKKLFF.

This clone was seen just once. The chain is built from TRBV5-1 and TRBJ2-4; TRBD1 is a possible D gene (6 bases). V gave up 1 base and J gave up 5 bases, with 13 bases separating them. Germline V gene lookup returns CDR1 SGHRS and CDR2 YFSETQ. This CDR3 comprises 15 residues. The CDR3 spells CASSLFAGVENIQYF. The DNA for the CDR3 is TGCGCCAGCAGCTTGTTTGCAGGGGTCGAAAACATTCAGTACTTC.

CDR3 DNA sequence: TGTGCCAGCCGGGATGACCTCTCGAGCAATCAGCCCCAGCATTTT. Residues: CASRDDLSSNQPQHF. This chain joins TRBV19 and TRBJ1-5; D remains unclear. The CDR3 has 15 amino acids. Trimming cost V 9 bases and J 1 base, with 16 bases left between them. CDR1 LNHDA and CDR2 SQIVND come from the germline V gene (reference sequence).